The 19 T cell receptor beta chains presented below share a single source sample, sequenced in a study of read filtering for tumor transcriptome and immune sequencing. This library used around 400 ng RNA and molecular barcoded adaptors spanning alpha/delta and beta/gamma chains. TCRdb fed the reads into MiXCR, producing one record per CDR3 protein. Of tens of thousands of distinct CDR3 sequences in the sample, approximately 18% were seen once. Sequencing input: a population of CD138-negative cells sorted from bone marrow. These receptor sequences come from a donor at least 40 years old with multiple myeloma.

This clonotype was seen many times. The DNA of the CDR3 is TGTGCCAGCAGCGAGACAGGGGCCCGCGGATATGGCTACACCTTC. This codes for CASSETGARGYGYTF. The J gene is TRBJ1-2, the V gene TRBV21-1; no DNA check was done on the table's D call, TRBD1. TRBV21-1 is reported as a pseudogene. The CDR3 covers 15 residues.

The chain couples TRBV6-5 to TRBJ2-1; 10 positions agree with TRBD2. The CDR3 contains 18 residues. Trimming at V came to 8 bases and at J to 0 bases, leaving 13 bases not matched to a gene. From germline, CDR1 is MNHEY and CDR2 SVGAGI. The CDR3 loop reads CASRVSGRPQSSYNEQFF. Here the CDR3 DNA reads TGTGCCAGCCGCGTTAGCGGGAGGCCTCAGAGCTCCTACAATGAGCAGTTCTTC.

This clonotype has at least ten counts. The chain combines TRBV19 with TRBJ2-3; TRBD2 is a possible D gene (5 bases). V was trimmed by 3 bases and J by 5 bases, leaving 12 bases between them. CDR3 length: 14 amino acids. Germline V gives CDR1 LNHDA, CDR2 SQIVND (reference sequence). In DNA form, the CDR3 reads TGTGCCAGTAGTATGATTAGCGCGGGAGATACGCAGTATTTT. Amino acids: CASSMISAGDTQYF.

This clonotype was observed at least ten times. The chain carries TRBV7-9 and TRBJ2-2; D ambiguous. Trimming stripped 1 base from V and 0 bases from J, with 9 bases between. Germline V gene lookup returns CDR1 SEHNR and CDR2 FQNEAQ (reference sequence). CDR3 size: 16 residues. The CDR3 spells CASSLGGSSNTGELFF. The DNA for the CDR3 is TGTGCCAGCAGCTTAGGGGGTAGTTCGAACACCGGGGAGCTGTTTTTT.

Many counts were recorded for this clonotype. V is TRBV11-2 and J is TRBJ2-3; TRBD2 matches at 7 bases. There are 17 residues in the CDR3. Per germline, CDR1 SGHAT and CDR2 FQNNGV. J lost 4 bases, V lost 1 base, and 11 bases had no gene match. CDR3 sequence: CASSLAPTGTISDTQYF. The CDR3 region has the DNA TGTGCCAGCAGCTTAGCCCCAACCGGGACTATTTCAGATACGCAGTATTTT.

This clonotype appeared many times. The chain combines TRBV18 with TRBJ2-3; D gene unclear. The germline V and J ends were trimmed by 4 bases and 0 bases, with 8 bases remaining between them. Per the germline V gene, CDR1 is KGHSH and CDR2 is LQKENI. This CDR3 has 14 amino acids. CDR3 amino acids: CASSLPISTDTQYF. The CDR3 DNA sequence: TGTGCCAGCTCACTACCGATTAGCACAGATACGCAGTATTTT.

Concerning this clonotype itself: A much larger clone lies one base from this, so it may be a read error. The chain is built from TRBV14 and TRBJ2-5, with TRBD2 matching 8 bases. Germline CDR1 reads SGHDN; CDR2 reads FVKESK. This CDR3 contains 14 residues. The CDR3 loop reads CASSRGGTKETQHF. CDR3 DNA sequence: TGTGCCAGCAGCCGCGGGGGGACAAAAGAGACCCAGCACTTC.

In this sample, this clonotype turned up many times. The CDR3 nucleotides are TGTGCCAGCAACCAACTAGCGGGAGTGCCCGGGGAGCTGTTTTTT. This translates into CASNQLAGVPGELFF. This chain joins TRBV6-2 or TRBV6-3 and TRBJ2-2, with 11 positions matching TRBD2. CDR1 MNHEY and CDR2 SVGEGT come from the germline V gene. Losses at the gene ends were 7 bases for V and 6 bases for J; bases not matched to a gene: 7. CDR3 length: 15 residues.

Ten or more counts support this clonotype. The V and J genes are TRBV20-1 and TRBJ2-2; D may be TRBD1 (6 bases). There are 15 residues in the CDR3. Germline V lookup: CDR1 DFQATT, CDR2 SNEGSKA (reference sequence). Deletions cut 0 bases from V and 0 bases from J, with 8 bases between. The CDR3 loop is CSAREGHSNTGELFF. The CDR3 region has the DNA TGCAGTGCTAGAGAGGGACACTCGAACACCGGGGAGCTGTTTTTT.

About this clonotype itself: This CDR3 fails to terminate in the conserved phenylalanine or tryptophan, so it likely reflects a read error. The chain employs TRBV19 and TRBJ2-1, with 8 nucleotides matching TRBD1. The trim removed 6 bases at V and 6 bases at J, leaving 10 bases unmatched. The length of the CDR3 is 15 residues. The V gene's germline CDR1 is LNHDA and CDR2 SQIVND (reference sequence). The CDR3 protein is CASRADRGLGNEQFY. The CDR3 coding sequence is TGTGCCAGTAGGGCCGACAGGGGTCTTGGCAATGAGCAGTTCTAC.

On this clonotype itself: A much bigger clone sits one base away, suggesting this may be a read error. The genes are TRBV20-1 and TRBJ2-5; no clear D gene. Germline-derived CDR1 and CDR2 are DFQATT and SNEGSKA (reference sequence). The CDR3 length is 15 residues. The CDR3 region is CSAREGTPHVETHYF. Written as DNA, the CDR3 is TGCAGTGCTAGGGAAGGCACGCCCCATGTGGAGACCCATTACTTC.

This clonotype was found many times. The J gene is TRBJ2-7, the V gene TRBV5-6, with D perhaps matching TRBD2 (5 bases). Germline V gene lookup returns CDR1 SGHDT and CDR2 YYEEEE. V lost 2 bases, J lost 3 bases, and 9 bases lay in between. The CDR3 has 13 residues. The CDR3 coding sequence is TGTGCCAGCAGCTTCGGGGAAATCTACGAGCAGTACTTC. This sequence encodes CASSFGEIYEQYF.

Many counts were recorded for this clonotype. The rearrangement uses TRBV20-1 and TRBJ1-5; 7 positions match TRBD1. V lost 5 bases, J lost 0 bases, and 10 bases stayed unmatched. This CDR3 is 16 amino acids long. Germline CDR1 and CDR2: DFQATT and SNEGSKA (reference sequence). CDR3 loop: CSAVEQGPYSNQPQHF. The CDR3 DNA follows: TGCAGTGCTGTTGAACAGGGGCCGTATAGCAATCAGCCCCAGCATTTT.

The table lists this clonotype with many counts. The V call is TRBV5-6, the J call TRBJ2-6, with 9 bases aligning to TRBD1. Germline V CDR1 and CDR2: SGHDT, YYEEEE. Unmatched junction bases numbered 3, after V lost 1 base and J lost 4 bases. The CDR3 covers 16 residues. In DNA, the CDR3 is TGTGCCAGCAGCTTGCCACAGGGGGCGGGGGCCAACGTCCTGACTTTC. It is translated as CASSLPQGAGANVLTF.

With regard to this clonotype: This is likely an artifact of a read error, given a far larger clone one base away. The rearrangement joins TRBV5-5 to TRBJ1-1; D possibly corresponds to TRBD1 (5 bases). CDR1 SGHKS and CDR2 YYEKEE come from the germline V gene (reference sequence). CDR3 length: 14 amino acids. Trimming stripped 2 bases from V and 5 bases from J, with 13 bases between. The CDR3 DNA follows: TGTGCCAGCAGCTTCGACAGCTCTGGGACTGAAGCTTTCTTT. Residues: CASSFDSSGTEAFF. The full variable domain, rest sourced from reference TRBV5-5 and TRBJ1-1, is DAGVTQSPTHLIKTRGQQVTLRCSPISGHKSVSWYQQVLGQGPQFIFQYYEKEERGRGNFPDRFSARQFPNYSSELNVNALLLGDSALYLCASSFDSSGTEAFFGQGTRLTVV.

Many counts were recorded for this clonotype. The chain is built from TRBV11-2 and TRBJ2-1, with D uncertain. V lost 5 bases and J lost 9, with 17 bases in between. The CDR3 has 14 amino acids. From germline, CDR1 is SGHAT and CDR2 FQNNGV. The chain's CDR3 is CASSVGNLRSEQFF. In DNA form, the CDR3 reads TGTGCCAGCAGCGTAGGAAATTTAAGAAGTGAGCAGTTCTTC.

In its sample, this clonotype was seen many times. The J gene is TRBJ2-7, the V gene TRBV28; no firm D call. Germline assignment: CDR1 MDHEN and CDR2 SYDVKM. There are 17 residues in the CDR3. V was clipped by 1 base and J by 4 bases, with 20 bases between them. CDR3 bases: TGTGCCAGCAGTTTATTATCCCCCAATCTGGGCGTATACGAGCAGTACTTC. Translation: CASSLLSPNLGVYEQYF. Variable domain in full (rest from reference TRBV28 and TRBJ2-7): DVKVTQSSRYLVKRTGEKVFLECVQDMDHENMFWYRQDPGLGLRLIYFSYDVKMKEKGDIPEGYSVSREKKERFSLILESASTNQTSMYLCASSLLSPNLGVYEQYFGPGTRLTVT.

The chain joins TRBV30 to TRBJ1-2; 8 bases line up with TRBD1. In germline, CDR1 is GTSNPN, CDR2 SVGIG (reference sequence). The CDR3 is made up of 13 amino acids. The V and J ends lost 1 base and 7 bases, in that order; junction bases with no gene match: 5. The CDR3 protein is CAWSASGGGGYTF. The CDR3, as DNA: TGTGCCTGGAGTGCGTCAGGGGGCGGTGGCTACACCTTC.

This clonotype was recorded at least ten times. The V gene is TRBV5-1, the J gene TRBJ2-3; tentative D call: TRBD2 (6 bases). The ends were cut back, 4 bases at V and 3 bases at J, with 15 bases in the middle. The CDR3 spans 15 residues. Germline V gene sequence: CDR1 SGHRS, CDR2 YFSETQ. CDR3 coding DNA: TGCGCCAGCAGCCAAACTAGCCGGTCTACAGATACGCAGTATTTT. Protein: CASSQTSRSTDTQYF.